The 22 T cell receptor beta chains below come from one sample, sequenced in a study of memory CD4+ T cells and cytomegalovirus serostatus. Single viable CD3+CD4+CD8-CD45RO+ cells were sorted as the memory CD4+ T cells. Profiled with immunoSEQ multiplex PCR; TCRdb holds only in-frame clones, not every one. Of roughly 64,000 clones listed, 77% are singletons. Specimen: memory CD4+ T cells from blood. The origin of the receptors is an adult in good health and CMV-seronegative.

The chain uses TRBV11-2 and TRBJ1-1, with 9 bases lining up with TRBD1. This CDR3 contains 14 residues. Germline CDR1 SGHAT, CDR2 FQNNGV. V lost 5 bases, J lost 4 bases, and 5 bases stayed unmatched. Here the CDR3 reads CASSPRTGVTEAFF. CDR3 sequence (DNA): TGTGCCAGCAGCCCTCGGACAGGGGTCACTGAAGCTTTCTTT.

The chain is built from TRBV18 and TRBJ1-3; 8 bases are shared with TRBD1. V lost 5 bases to trimming and J lost 4 bases; unmatched junction nucleotides: 7. This CDR3 contains 15 residues. The V gene's germline CDR1 is KGHSH and CDR2 LQKENI. The CDR3 is CASSGQGSGGNTIYF. The CDR3 nucleotides read TGTGCCAGCTCAGGACAGGGTTCAGGAGGAAACACCATATATTTT.

V and J are TRBV28 and TRBJ2-2; D possibly corresponds to TRBD2 (6 bases). V was cut by 5 bases and J by 9 bases, with 19 bases left in between. Per the germline V gene, CDR1 is MDHEN and CDR2 is SYDVKM. This CDR3 spans 15 amino acids. This CDR3 is CASSRIAGRPRELFF. As DNA, the CDR3 is TGTGCCAGCAGTCGCATTGCGGGGAGACCGCGGGAGCTGTTTTTT.

V is TRBV27 and J is TRBJ1-2, with D hard to call. V was cut by 3 bases and J by 4 bases, with 9 bases left in between. Germline lookup yields CDR1 MNHEY and CDR2 SMNVEV (reference sequence). There are 13 residues in the CDR3. CDR3 amino acids: CASSFGRSYGYTF. CDR3 sequence (DNA): TGTGCCAGCAGTTTTGGCAGGAGCTATGGCTACACCTTC.

This chain connects TRBV7-2 to TRBJ1-2; the D gene is possibly TRBD1 (5 bases). With 1 base removed from V and 7 bases from J, the gap between germline ends came to 13 bases. This CDR3 region has 14 residues. Germline V lookup: CDR1 SGHTA, CDR2 FQGNSA. The CDR3 nucleotides read TGTGCCAGCAGCTTAGATTCGGGGGGGGGTGGCTACACCTTC. This sequence encodes CASSLDSGGGGYTF.

This chain uses TRBV7-9 with TRBJ2-3; the match to TRBD1 covers 7 bases. Per the germline V gene, CDR1 is SEHNR and CDR2 is FQNEAQ (reference sequence). The CDR3 is 14 residues long. V was clipped by 3 bases and J by 1 base; unmatched bases: 1. The CDR3, as DNA: TGTGCCAGCAGCTTTGGACAGGGCACAGATACGCAGTATTTT. Amino acids: CASSFGQGTDTQYF. The full variable domain, with the rest looked up from reference TRBV7-9 and TRBJ2-3, is DTGVSQNPRHKITKRGQNVTFRCDPISEHNRLYWYRQTLGQGPEFLTYFQNEAQLEKSRLLSDRFSAERPKGSFSTLEIQRTEQGDSAMYLCASSFGQGTDTQYFGPGTRLTVL.

The chain links TRBV5-1 to TRBJ1-1, with D uncertain. This CDR3 spans 14 amino acids. From germline, CDR1 is SGHRS and CDR2 YFSETQ. Trimming stripped 1 base from V and 2 bases from J, with 9 bases between. The CDR3 sequence: CASSLSGGNTEAFF. The CDR3 nucleotides read TGCGCCAGCAGCTTGTCTGGAGGAAACACTGAAGCTTTCTTT.

In this sample, this clone turned up a few times. The chain joins TRBV15 to TRBJ1-2, with 9 bases matching TRBD1. The length of the CDR3 is 16 residues. Germline V gene data show CDR1 as LNHNV and CDR2 as YYDKDF (reference sequence). The J segment lost 7 bases and the V segment lost 5 bases, leaving 14 bases of the junction unmatched. CDR3 loop: CATSGDRASLSGGYTF. The DNA of the CDR3 is TGTGCCACCAGCGGGGACAGGGCTTCCCTATCGGGTGGCTACACCTTC. Variable domain in full (rest from reference TRBV15 and TRBJ1-2): DAMVIQNPRYQVTQFGKPVTLSCSQTLNHNVMYWYQQKSSQAPKLLFHYYDKDFNNEADTPDNFQSRRPNTSFCFLDIRSPGLGDTAMYLCATSGDRASLSGGYTFGSGTRLTVV.

A single count supports this clone. The CDR3 DNA reads as TGCGCCAGCAGCCAAGTAGGGGGGCCCGGGAGCCGGACCACCTGGGGCTACACCTTC. It yields the protein CASSQVGGPGSRTTWGYTF. The chain recombines TRBV4-1 with TRBJ1-2; possible D gene TRBD1, 6 bases. This CDR3 spans 19 amino acids. Per the germline V gene, CDR1 is MGHRA and CDR2 is YSYEKL. Trimming removed 1 base at V and 8 bases at J, with 29 bases between.

A single count supports this clone. The chain employs TRBV28 and TRBJ1-1, with TRBD1 matching over 7 bases. Per germline, CDR1 MDHEN and CDR2 SYDVKM. The CDR3 length is 15 residues. With 3 bases clipped from V and 1 base from J, the junction kept 5 bases outside the gene matches. The CDR3 region has the DNA TGTGCCAGCAGTTTTGAAGGGGGCGGGAACACTGAAGCTTTCTTT. Encoded protein: CASSFEGGGNTEAFF.

The V call is TRBV28, the J call TRBJ1-5; TRBD1 is a possible D gene (5 bases). The CDR3 extends over 15 amino acids. Trimming took 3 bases from V and 9 from J, leaving 18 bases between them. CDR1 and CDR2 from the germline V gene are MDHEN and SYDVKM. This chain's CDR3 is CASSFGRGGAGPQHF. CDR3 coding DNA: TGTGCCAGCAGTTTCGGAAGAGGAGGGGCCGGGCCCCAGCATTTT.

This chain uses TRBV7-2 with TRBJ1-1; D remains ambiguous. Trimming removed 7 bases from V and 4 bases from J, with 16 bases in between. The CDR3 spans 14 residues. Germline lookup yields CDR1 SGHTA and CDR2 FQGNSA. DNA of the CDR3: TGTGCCAGCACCTTTTCGCTCGGGATCACTGAAGCTTTCTTT. It yields the protein CASTFSLGITEAFF.

The chain links TRBV30 to TRBJ1-2; no clear D gene. CDR1 is GTSNPN and CDR2 is SVGIG in the germline V gene (reference sequence). The CDR3 is made up of 14 amino acids. V dropped 4 bases and J dropped 7 bases, with 19 bases sitting between them. The CDR3 DNA follows: TGTGCCTGGATTCCTCTGATTGCCCTAGGTGGCTACACCTTC. Its protein product is CAWIPLIALGGYTF.

The chain recombines TRBV5-6 with TRBJ2-5, with TRBD1 matching over 7 bases. The CDR3 is 13 amino acids. Per germline, CDR1 SGHDT and CDR2 YYEEEE. The J segment lost 5 bases and the V segment lost 3 bases, leaving 4 bases of the junction unmatched. The CDR3 DNA sequence: TGTGCCAGCAGCTGGGACAGTCGGGAGACCCAGTACTTC. Protein: CASSWDSRETQYF.

This clone was recorded once. The chain recombines TRBV10-1 with TRBJ2-6; 9 positions agree with TRBD1. This CDR3 spans 18 amino acids. Germline-derived CDR1 and CDR2 are WNHNN and SYGVQD (reference sequence). Losses at the gene ends were 8 bases for V and 3 bases for J; bases not matched to a gene: 14. The CDR3 region is CASSPGTGLSGGANVLTF. CDR3 DNA: TGCGCCAGCTCACCCGGGACAGGGTTATCTGGTGGGGCCAACGTCCTGACTTTC.

The chain employs TRBV5-1 and TRBJ1-1, with no clear D. Germline V gives CDR1 SGHRS, CDR2 YFSETQ. The CDR3 sequence is 14 residues long. Trimming pared 4 bases from V and 1 base from J, leaving 11 bases between. The CDR3 coding sequence is TGCGCCAGCAGCCAAAACTTGGGGAACACTGAAGCTTTCTTT. It translates to CASSQNLGNTEAFF.

The chain has TRBV6-5 and TRBJ1-2; TRBD1 is a possible D gene (5 bases). Germline V gene data show CDR1 as MNHEY and CDR2 as SVGAGI. There are 15 residues in the CDR3. V lost 0 bases and J lost 5, with 13 bases in between. The CDR3 DNA sequence: TGTGCCAGCAGTTACTCAAGGGGAGAGGGGTATGGCTACACCTTC. Protein sequence: CASSYSRGEGYGYTF.

There are a few counts of this clone. The CDR3 reads CASSFGGTDYGYTF. CDR3 sequence (DNA): TGTGCCAGCAGTTTCGGGGGAACGGACTATGGCTACACCTTC. The rearrangement uses TRBV28 and TRBJ1-2, with a tentative D call TRBD1 (5 bases). CDR3 size: 14 residues. Germline loops: CDR1 MDHEN, CDR2 SYDVKM. Trimming shortened V by 3 bases and J by 3 bases, and 11 bases separated the two germline ends.

The V gene is TRBV5-1, the J gene TRBJ1-1; weak D call: TRBD1 (6 bases). The CDR3 has 14 residues. Germline-derived CDR1 and CDR2 are SGHRS and YFSETQ. The ends were cut back, 4 bases at V and 1 base at J, with 11 bases in the middle. The CDR3 DNA reads TGCGCCAGCAGCCCTGGGACAACGAACACTGAAGCTTTCTTT. It codes for CASSPGTTNTEAFF.

V gene TRBV10-1 combines with J gene TRBJ2-7; TRBD2 might be the D (6 bases). V was trimmed by 5 bases and J by 3 bases, leaving 17 bases between them. Germline CDR1 WNHNN, CDR2 SYGVQD (reference sequence). This CDR3 spans 15 amino acids. CDR3 DNA: TGCGCCAGCAGTCCTCCGGGAGCAAGTGGCTACGAGCAGTACTTC. Its protein product is CASSPPGASGYEQYF.

V gene TRBV5-3 combines with J gene TRBJ2-7; a weak D match, TRBD1 (6 bases). TRBV5-3 is placed among ORFs of uncertain function. Trimming shortened V by 4 bases and J by 2 bases, and 22 bases separated the two germline ends. The CDR3 is 17 residues long. The CDR3: CARSRSTGVSLTYEQYF. In DNA, the CDR3 is TGTGCCAGAAGCCGGTCGACAGGCGTATCATTAACCTACGAGCAGTACTTC.

This rearrangement joins TRBV7-8 to TRBJ1-1, with D unclear. Trimming took off 1 base at V and 1 base at J, with 10 bases between the two ends. Germline V gene sequence: CDR1 SGHVS, CDR2 FQNEAQ. This CDR3 has 15 amino acids. The CDR3 loop is CASSLERAPNTEAFF. For the CDR3, the DNA is TGTGCCAGCAGCTTAGAGCGGGCCCCGAACACTGAAGCTTTCTTT.